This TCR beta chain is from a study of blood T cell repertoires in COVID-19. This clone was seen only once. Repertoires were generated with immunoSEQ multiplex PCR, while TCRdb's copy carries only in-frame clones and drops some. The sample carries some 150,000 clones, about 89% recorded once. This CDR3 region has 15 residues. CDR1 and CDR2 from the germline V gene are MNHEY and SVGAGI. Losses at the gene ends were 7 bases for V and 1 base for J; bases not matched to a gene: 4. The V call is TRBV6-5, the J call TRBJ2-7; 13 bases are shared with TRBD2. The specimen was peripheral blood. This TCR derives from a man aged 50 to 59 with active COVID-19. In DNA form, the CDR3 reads TGTGCCAGCATGACTAGCGGGGGGATTTCCTACGAGCAGTACTTC. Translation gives CASMTSGGISYEQYF.